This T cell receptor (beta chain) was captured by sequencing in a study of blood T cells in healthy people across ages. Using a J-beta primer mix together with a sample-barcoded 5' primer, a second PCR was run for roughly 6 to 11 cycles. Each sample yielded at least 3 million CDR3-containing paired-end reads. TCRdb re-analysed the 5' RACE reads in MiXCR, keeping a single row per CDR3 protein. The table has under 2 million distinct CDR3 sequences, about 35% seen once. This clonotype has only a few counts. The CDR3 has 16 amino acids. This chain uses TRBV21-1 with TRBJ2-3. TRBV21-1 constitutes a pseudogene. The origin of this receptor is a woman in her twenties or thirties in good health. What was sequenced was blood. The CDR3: CASSHSGSANTDTQYF. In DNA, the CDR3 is TGTGCCAGCAGCCACAGCGGGAGCGCAAATACAGATACGCAGTATTTT.